A selection of T cell receptor beta chains follows, all from one sample in a study of beta chain features in type 1 diabetes. Sequenced by immunoSEQ multiplex PCR; TCRdb stores in-frame clones only, minus some. This table has approximately 400,000 clones, over 12% appearing once. Input material: naive CD4+ T cells from blood. These receptors were collected from a woman younger than 35 in good health. CDR3s include the opening cysteine and the closing phenylalanine or tryptophan. Each record gives: CDR3 length, D gene, J gene, V gene, clone size, CDR3 protein, CDR3 DNA. The D gene is left open where the match is weak. Expanded clones get a size class; other rows say once, few or many, or leave the size out.

len: 13; d_gene: -; j_gene: TRBJ1-5; v_gene: TRBV30; abundance: -; CDR3aa: CAWSGHSNQPQHF; CDR3nt: TGTGCCTGGAGTGGACACAGCAATCAGCCCCAGCATTTT
len: 14; d_gene: TRBD2; j_gene: TRBJ2-1; v_gene: TRBV19; abundance: -; CDR3aa: CASSIGGSYNEQFF; CDR3nt: TGTGCCAGTAGTATAGGCGGGAGTTACAATGAGCAGTTCTTC
len: 15; d_gene: -; j_gene: TRBJ2-5; v_gene: TRBV28; abundance: few; CDR3aa: CASSYGDLRGETQYF; CDR3nt: TGTGCCAGCAGTTACGGGGACCTTAGGGGGGAGACCCAGTACTTC
len: 14; d_gene: -; j_gene: TRBJ2-1; v_gene: TRBV5-1; abundance: -; CDR3aa: CASSTARGLNEQFF; CDR3nt: TGCGCCAGCAGCACGGCCAGGGGCCTCAATGAGCAGTTCTTC
len: 15; d_gene: -; j_gene: TRBJ1-4; v_gene: TRBV6-5; abundance: -; CDR3aa: CASSYSRRTAEKLFF; CDR3nt: TGTGCCAGCAGTTACTCAAGGCGGACAGCTGAAAAACTGTTTTTT
len: 16; d_gene: TRBD1; j_gene: TRBJ2-6; v_gene: TRBV7-3; abundance: -; CDR3aa: CASSSARGLGANVLTF; CDR3nt: TGTGCCAGCAGCTCCGCCAGGGGGCTTGGGGCCAACGTCCTGACTTTC
len: 13; d_gene: TRBD1; j_gene: TRBJ2-1; v_gene: TRBV5-1; abundance: few; CDR3aa: CASSWTGPGEQFF; CDR3nt: TGCGCCAGCAGCTGGACAGGGCCAGGGGAGCAGTTCTTC
len: 14; d_gene: TRBD1; j_gene: TRBJ1-1; v_gene: TRBV7-6; abundance: -; CDR3aa: CASSSRTGKTEAFF; CDR3nt: TGTGCCAGCAGCTCCCGGACAGGAAAAACTGAAGCTTTCTTT
len: 15; d_gene: -; j_gene: TRBJ2-5; v_gene: TRBV7-2; abundance: -; CDR3aa: CASSRNGQGQETQYF; CDR3nt: TGTGCCAGCAGCAGGAATGGGCAGGGCCAAGAGACCCAGTACTTC
len: 15; d_gene: TRBD2; j_gene: TRBJ2-2; v_gene: TRBV5-4; abundance: -; CDR3aa: CASSLAGGNSGELFF; CDR3nt: TGTGCCAGCAGCTTGGCGGGGGGGAACTCCGGGGAGCTGTTTTTT
len: 13; d_gene: -; j_gene: TRBJ2-7; v_gene: TRBV29-1; abundance: few; CDR3aa: CSVGWQGSYEQYF; CDR3nt: TGCAGCGTTGGGTGGCAGGGATCCTACGAGCAGTACTTC
len: 14; d_gene: -; j_gene: TRBJ1-5; v_gene: TRBV25-1; abundance: few; CDR3aa: CASSAGSGNQPQHF; CDR3nt: TGTGCCAGCAGTGCCGGGTCGGGCAATCAGCCCCAGCATTTT
len: 14; d_gene: TRBD2; j_gene: TRBJ2-1; v_gene: TRBV30; abundance: -; CDR3aa: CAWRTSGSANEQFF; CDR3nt: TGTGCCTGGCGGACTAGCGGGAGCGCCAATGAGCAGTTCTTC
len: 14; d_gene: -; j_gene: TRBJ1-5; v_gene: TRBV4-3; abundance: -; CDR3aa: CASSQEGGQRPQHF; CDR3nt: TGCGCCAGCAGCCAAGAGGGAGGGCAGCGGCCCCAGCATTTT
len: 16; d_gene: TRBD1; j_gene: TRBJ1-2; v_gene: TRBV27; abundance: -; CDR3aa: CASSRVFSTGNYGYTF; CDR3nt: TGTGCCAGCAGTCGAGTTTTTTCGACAGGGAACTATGGCTACACCTTC
len: 16; d_gene: -; j_gene: TRBJ2-7; v_gene: TRBV4-3; abundance: once; CDR3aa: CASSQRLGGPPYEQYF; CDR3nt: TGCGCCAGCAGCCAACGCCTCGGGGGTCCCCCCTACGAGCAGTACTTC
len: 14; d_gene: TRBD1; j_gene: TRBJ2-7; v_gene: TRBV30; abundance: few; CDR3aa: CAWTRDRVFDEQYF; CDR3nt: TGTGCCTGGACCCGGGACAGGGTTTTTGACGAGCAGTACTTC
len: 11; d_gene: -; j_gene: TRBJ1-1; v_gene: TRBV2; abundance: -; CDR3aa: CASQGNTEAFF; CDR3nt: TGTGCCAGTCAGGGGAACACTGAAGCTTTCTTT
len: 14; d_gene: -; j_gene: TRBJ2-1; v_gene: TRBV23-1; abundance: -; CDR3aa: CASSLSGYYNEQFF; CDR3nt: TGCGCCAGCAGTCTCAGCGGATACTACAATGAGCAGTTCTTC
len: 13; d_gene: -; j_gene: TRBJ1-1; v_gene: TRBV9; abundance: few; CDR3aa: CASSVRRNTEAFF; CDR3nt: TGTGCCAGCAGCGTAAGGAGGAACACTGAAGCTTTCTTT
len: 17; d_gene: TRBD2; j_gene: TRBJ2-1; v_gene: TRBV5-6; abundance: -; CDR3aa: CASSLVRSSGSMDEQFF; CDR3nt: TGTGCCAGCAGCTTGGTAAGGTCTAGCGGTTCTATGGATGAGCAGTTCTTC
len: 14; d_gene: TRBD1; j_gene: TRBJ1-1; v_gene: TRBV30; abundance: few; CDR3aa: CAWSLTGWVTEAFF; CDR3nt: TGTGCCTGGAGTCTGACAGGGTGGGTCACTGAAGCTTTCTTT
len: 12; d_gene: TRBD1; j_gene: TRBJ2-1; v_gene: TRBV14; abundance: -; CDR3aa: CASSQGDRAQFF; CDR3nt: TGTGCCAGCAGCCAAGGAGACAGGGCCCAGTTCTTC
len: 16; d_gene: -; j_gene: TRBJ2-3; v_gene: TRBV4-2; abundance: few; CDR3aa: CASSQDSQHHADTQYF; CDR3nt: TGTGCCAGCAGCCAAGATAGCCAGCACCACGCAGATACGCAGTATTTT
len: 15; d_gene: TRBD2; j_gene: TRBJ2-1; v_gene: TRBV28; abundance: few; CDR3aa: CASSSAGEAYNEQFF; CDR3nt: TGTGCCAGCAGTTCAGCGGGAGAGGCCTACAATGAGCAGTTCTTC
len: 13; d_gene: -; j_gene: TRBJ1-3; v_gene: TRBV19; abundance: -; CDR3aa: CASMRGAGNTIYF; CDR3nt: TGTGCCAGTATGCGGGGAGCTGGAAACACCATATATTTT
len: 16; d_gene: -; j_gene: TRBJ2-2; v_gene: TRBV9; abundance: -; CDR3aa: CASSVDTDSITTELFF; CDR3nt: TGTGCCAGCAGCGTGGATACGGACAGCATTACGACGGAGCTGTTTTTT
len: 12; d_gene: -; j_gene: TRBJ2-4; v_gene: TRBV27; abundance: few; CDR3aa: CASGRAKNIQYF; CDR3nt: TGTGCCAGTGGCAGGGCCAAAAACATTCAGTACTTC
len: 19; d_gene: TRBD2; j_gene: TRBJ2-1; v_gene: TRBV7-2; abundance: -; CDR3aa: CASSLAARGWASGSNEQFF; CDR3nt: TGTGCCAGCAGCTTAGCGGCCAGGGGGTGGGCTAGCGGGAGCAATGAGCAGTTCTTC
len: 14; d_gene: TRBD1; j_gene: TRBJ1-1; v_gene: TRBV11-1; abundance: few; CDR3aa: CASRHRGGTLEAFF; CDR3nt: TGTGCCAGCAGACACAGGGGGGGAACCCTTGAAGCTTTCTTT
len: 14; d_gene: -; j_gene: TRBJ1-2; v_gene: TRBV5-6; abundance: -; CDR3aa: CASSLARITYGYTF; CDR3nt: TGTGCCAGCAGCTTGGCCAGGATAACCTATGGCTACACCTTC
len: 13; d_gene: TRBD1; j_gene: TRBJ2-1; v_gene: TRBV29-1; abundance: few; CDR3aa: CSVLRDRANEQFF; CDR3nt: TGCAGCGTCCTCCGGGACAGGGCCAATGAGCAGTTCTTC
len: 14; d_gene: -; j_gene: TRBJ1-1; v_gene: TRBV18; abundance: -; CDR3aa: CASSPPTGYTEAFF; CDR3nt: TGTGCCAGCTCACCACCCACAGGGTACACTGAAGCTTTCTTT
len: 16; d_gene: TRBD2; j_gene: TRBJ2-1; v_gene: TRBV7-3; abundance: -; CDR3aa: CASSPKSGGAYNEQFF; CDR3nt: TGTGCCAGCAGCCCGAAAAGCGGGGGAGCCTACAATGAGCAGTTCTTC
len: 12; d_gene: -; j_gene: TRBJ2-5; v_gene: TRBV18; abundance: -; CDR3aa: CASSIQQETQYF; CDR3nt: TGTGCCAGCTCAATACAGCAAGAGACCCAGTACTTC
len: 16; d_gene: -; j_gene: TRBJ2-3; v_gene: TRBV4-2; abundance: -; CDR3aa: CASSQGSLAGTDTQYF; CDR3nt: TGTGCCAGCAGCCAAGGTTCACTAGCCGGCACAGATACGCAGTATTTT
len: 14; d_gene: -; j_gene: TRBJ1-2; v_gene: TRBV29-1; abundance: -; CDR3aa: CSVPIGQLNYGYTF; CDR3nt: TGCAGCGTTCCCATAGGACAGCTGAACTATGGCTACACCTTC
len: 15; d_gene: TRBD2; j_gene: TRBJ2-7; v_gene: TRBV7-2; abundance: few; CDR3aa: CASSRTSGRAYEQYF; CDR3nt: TGTGCCAGCAGTCGGACTAGCGGGAGGGCCTACGAGCAGTACTTC
len: 14; d_gene: TRBD1; j_gene: TRBJ2-3; v_gene: TRBV2; abundance: -; CDR3aa: CASKRTGEGDTQYF; CDR3nt: TGTGCCAGCAAACGGACAGGGGAAGGAGATACGCAGTATTTT
len: 11; d_gene: -; j_gene: TRBJ1-2; v_gene: TRBV20-1; abundance: -; CDR3aa: CSVEVNYGYTF; CDR3nt: TGCAGTGTGGAGGTTAACTATGGCTACACCTTC
len: 13; d_gene: -; j_gene: TRBJ1-2; v_gene: TRBV29-1; abundance: -; CDR3aa: CSVEEQGSGGYTF; CDR3nt: TGCAGCGTTGAAGAACAGGGATCGGGCGGCTACACCTTC
len: 14; d_gene: -; j_gene: TRBJ1-2; v_gene: TRBV7-9; abundance: -; CDR3aa: CASSTVTGLGGYTF; CDR3nt: TGTGCCAGCAGCACCGTAACAGGGTTAGGGGGCTACACCTTC
len: 16; d_gene: TRBD2; j_gene: TRBJ2-2; v_gene: TRBV11-2; abundance: -; CDR3aa: CASTPLLTSTTGELFF; CDR3nt: TGTGCCAGCACCCCCCTTTTGACTAGCACCACCGGGGAGCTGTTTTTT
len: 14; d_gene: TRBD2; j_gene: TRBJ2-1; v_gene: TRBV7-2; abundance: -; CDR3aa: CASSSGLAGGEQFF; CDR3nt: TGTGCCAGCAGCTCCGGACTAGCGGGAGGTGAGCAGTTCTTC
len: 14; d_gene: TRBD1; j_gene: TRBJ1-2; v_gene: TRBV5-4; abundance: -; CDR3aa: CASTTGGPGGGYTF; CDR3nt: TGTGCCAGCACTACAGGGGGGCCGGGTGGCGGCTACACCTTC
len: 15; d_gene: TRBD1; j_gene: TRBJ2-1; v_gene: TRBV28; abundance: few; CDR3aa: CASSPYRGLHNEQFF; CDR3nt: TGTGCCAGCAGTCCTTACAGGGGGTTACACAATGAGCAGTTCTTC
len: 12; d_gene: TRBD1; j_gene: TRBJ1-1; v_gene: TRBV28; abundance: -; CDR3aa: CASSLWTGRAFF; CDR3nt: TGTGCCAGCAGTTTATGGACAGGGCGGGCTTTCTTT
len: 15; d_gene: TRBD2; j_gene: TRBJ2-5; v_gene: TRBV30; abundance: -; CDR3aa: CAWSGAGGALKTQYF; CDR3nt: TGTGCCTGGAGTGGGGCGGGGGGGGCCCTCAAGACCCAGTACTTC
len: 13; d_gene: TRBD2; j_gene: TRBJ2-3; v_gene: TRBV29-1; abundance: -; CDR3aa: CSASGRGGISQYF; CDR3nt: TGCAGCGCCTCAGGGCGGGGGGGGATCTCGCAGTATTTT
len: 16; d_gene: TRBD1; j_gene: TRBJ2-4; v_gene: TRBV5-1; abundance: -; CDR3aa: CASSLDPGQAKNIQYF; CDR3nt: TGCGCCAGCAGCTTGGATCCGGGACAGGCCAAAAACATTCAGTACTTC
len: 15; d_gene: TRBD1; j_gene: TRBJ1-2; v_gene: TRBV5-1; abundance: -; CDR3aa: CASSSQGAVGFGYTF; CDR3nt: TGCGCCAGCAGCTCCCAGGGGGCGGTCGGATTCGGATACACCTTC
len: 12; d_gene: -; j_gene: TRBJ2-7; v_gene: TRBV25-1; abundance: -; CDR3aa: CASTGQGYEQYF; CDR3nt: TGTGCCAGCACTGGGCAGGGGTACGAGCAGTACTTC
len: 16; d_gene: TRBD2; j_gene: TRBJ2-7; v_gene: TRBV7-2; abundance: -; CDR3aa: CASSLGLATTPYEQYF; CDR3nt: TGTGCCAGCAGCCTGGGACTAGCGACTACTCCGTACGAGCAGTACTTC
len: 15; d_gene: TRBD2; j_gene: TRBJ2-5; v_gene: TRBV5-1; abundance: few; CDR3aa: CASSLPGGRVETQYF; CDR3nt: TGCGCCAGCAGCCTGCCGGGCGGGAGGGTGGAGACCCAGTACTTC
len: 14; d_gene: -; j_gene: TRBJ1-5; v_gene: TRBV2; abundance: few; CDR3aa: CASGWGGRNQPQHF; CDR3nt: TGTGCCAGCGGGTGGGGGGGGAGAAATCAGCCCCAGCATTTT
len: 14; d_gene: -; j_gene: TRBJ2-3; v_gene: TRBV25-1; abundance: -; CDR3aa: CASSETGLTDTQYF; CDR3nt: TGTGCCAGCAGTGAAACAGGGCTCACAGATACGCAGTATTTT
len: 15; d_gene: -; j_gene: TRBJ2-7; v_gene: TRBV18; abundance: -; CDR3aa: CASSPQGELSYEQYF; CDR3nt: TGTGCCAGCTCACCACAGGGGGAGCTATCCTACGAGCAGTACTTC